This T cell receptor (beta chain) originates from a study of technical replicates of blood from a handful of donors (dated by TCRdb to 2016 to 2017). With respect to this clone: The clone's antigen remains unknown. No base quality values were provided; no much bigger clone lies one nucleotide off.

Reading the germline V gene gives CDR1 MGHDK and CDR2 SYGVNS. The CDR3 starts with the cysteine, ends with the phenylalanine, and has 13 residues. The CDR3 DNA has 39 bases and is translated from base 1. The germline V and J ends show losses of 6 bases and 9 bases respectively, and no gene match explains 5 bases of the junction. The library was built by means of the immunoSEQ multiplex PCR assay. TCRdb retrieved this table from immuneACCESS and kept in-frame rearrangements only. Not all clones are present; in checked studies, unresolved V genes account for under half, and no reason is known for the remainder. The sample includes 70,000 or so clones, with 92% observed a single time. Of the sample, over 0.35% falls within the top ten clones.

Recombination joined TRBV25-1 with TRBJ1-6, with 7 middle bases fitting TRBD1. This receptor was taken from a human donor in good health. Material: T cells isolated from PBMCs. The DNA reads as follows: TGTGCCAGCAGGGGGACAGAGGGTTCACCCCTCCACTTT. Translated, it gives CASRGTEGSPLHF.